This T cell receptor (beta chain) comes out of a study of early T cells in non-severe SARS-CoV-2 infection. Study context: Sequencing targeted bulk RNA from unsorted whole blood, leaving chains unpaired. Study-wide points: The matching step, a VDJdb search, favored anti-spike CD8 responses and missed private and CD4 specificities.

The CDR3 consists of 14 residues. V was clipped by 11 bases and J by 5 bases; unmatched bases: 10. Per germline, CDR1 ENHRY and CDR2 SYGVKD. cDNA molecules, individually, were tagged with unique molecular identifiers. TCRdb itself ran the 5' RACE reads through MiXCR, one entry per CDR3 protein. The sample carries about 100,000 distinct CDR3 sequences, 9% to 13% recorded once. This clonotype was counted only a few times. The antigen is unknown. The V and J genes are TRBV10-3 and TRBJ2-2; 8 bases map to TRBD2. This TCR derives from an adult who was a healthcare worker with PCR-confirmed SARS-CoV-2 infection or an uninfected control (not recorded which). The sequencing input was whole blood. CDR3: CASSAGDPTGELFF. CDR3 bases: TGTGCCTCTTCAGCGGGAGACCCTACCGGGGAGCTGTTTTTT.